These 23 T cell receptor beta chains were all obtained from the same sample, sequenced in a study of blood T cell repertoires in COVID-19. Repertoires were generated with immunoSEQ multiplex PCR, while TCRdb's copy carries only in-frame clones and drops some. Of about 270,000 clones listed, less than 90% were seen once; the top ten hold about 14%. Input material: peripheral blood. Receptor source: a human donor in a cohort sampled during active COVID-19.

The rearrangement joins TRBV29-1 to TRBJ2-5; weak D call: TRBD1 (5 bases). The ends were cut back, 6 bases at V and 5 bases at J, with 19 bases in the middle. This CDR3 region has 14 residues. The germline gives CDR1 SQVTM, CDR2 ANQGSEA. The CDR3 spells CSVLKAQERETQYF. In DNA form, the CDR3 reads TGCAGCGTCCTTAAGGCACAGGAGAGGGAGACCCAGTACTTC. The complete variable domain, with remaining parts taken from reference TRBV29-1 and TRBJ2-5, reads SAVISQKPSRDICQRGTSLTIQCQVDSQVTMMFWYRQQPGQSLTLIATANQGSEATYESGFVIDKFPISRPNLTFSTLTVSNMSPEDSSIYLCSVLKAQERETQYFGPGTRLLVL.

V usage is TRBV25-1 and J usage is TRBJ1-2, with 7 bases fitting TRBD1. The CDR3 totals 14 residues. Looked up from germline, CDR1 is MGHDK and CDR2 is SYGVNS. Germline trimming cut 1 base from V and 8 bases from J; bases unmatched to any gene: 7. The CDR3 DNA sequence: TGTGCCAGCAGTGAATTCAAGACAGGGTACGGCTACACCTTC. Its translation is CASSEFKTGYGYTF.

The rearrangement links TRBV30 to TRBJ1-6, with 8 bases lining up with TRBD1. This CDR3 is built from 16 residues. V was pared by 0 bases and J by 7 bases, with 8 bases of the junction left unmatched. Germline CDR1 is GTSNPN and CDR2 is SVGIG (reference sequence). The CDR3 loop is CAWSVGLGTGNSPLHF. CDR3 coding DNA: TGTGCCTGGAGTGTAGGGCTGGGGACAGGCAATTCACCCCTCCACTTT. The entire variable domain, with the rest obtained from reference TRBV30 and TRBJ1-6, is as follows: SQTIHQWPATLVQPVGSPLSLECTVEGTSNPNLYWYRQAAGRGLQLLFYSVGIGQISSEVPQNLSASRPQDRQFILSSKKLLLSDSGFYLCAWSVGLGTGNSPLHFGNGTRLTVT.

V is TRBV6-5 and J is TRBJ2-7, with D maybe TRBD1 (6 bases). CDR1 MNHEY and CDR2 SVGAGI come from the germline V gene. With 6 bases removed from V and 2 bases from J, the gap between germline ends came to 17 bases. The CDR3 is 15 amino acids. In DNA form, the CDR3 reads TGTGCCAGCAGATTGAGCCAGGGGACACCCTACGAGCAGTACTTC. Its translation: CASRLSQGTPYEQYF.

The V gene is TRBV6-6, the J gene TRBJ2-5; 7 positions agree with TRBD2. The CDR3 contains 16 residues. V lost 6 bases to trimming and J lost 7 bases; unmatched junction nucleotides: 17. Germline V gene data show CDR1 as MNHNY and CDR2 as SVGAGI (reference sequence). The CDR3 sequence: CASSPRQTTTSATQYF. In nucleotides, the CDR3 is TGTGCCAGCAGCCCTCGACAAACAACAACTAGCGCGACCCAGTACTTC.

A single count supports this clone. V gene TRBV12-3 or TRBV12-4 combines with J gene TRBJ1-5; D unresolved. This CDR3 contains 12 residues. With 3 bases removed from V and 7 bases from J, the gap between germline ends came to 7 bases. CDR3 nucleotides: TGTGCCAGCAGTTTCCCCCAACAGCCCCAGCATTTT. It yields the protein CASSFPQQPQHF.

The chain links TRBV7-9 to TRBJ2-7; 7 bases agree with TRBD2. Germline CDR1 is SEHNR and CDR2 is FQNEAQ (reference sequence). V shed 5 bases and J 5 bases; nucleotides not matched to a gene: 3. The CDR3 is 12 amino acids. CDR3 in DNA: TGTGCCAGCAGCACCACTAGCGACGAGCAGTACTTC. This gives the protein CASSTTSDEQYF.

The V gene is TRBV15, the J gene TRBJ2-7; 7 bases map to TRBD1. In germline, CDR1 is LNHNV, CDR2 YYDKDF (reference sequence). This CDR3 contains 12 residues. V lost 6 bases and J lost 6; bases outside the gene matches: 5. CDR3 nucleotide sequence: TGTGCCACCAGTACGACAGGGCTCGAGCAGTACTTC. Protein sequence: CATSTTGLEQYF.

Regarding this clone: The junction departs from the called germline gene at one end, perhaps through a read error. The chain employs TRBV14 and TRBJ2-3; 7 bases are shared with TRBD1. The germline V gene encodes CDR1 SGHDN and CDR2 FVKESK. CDR3 size: 16 residues. The CDR3 DNA reads TGTGCCAGCAGCAAAGAGGACAGGTTTGCTACAGATACGCAGTATTTT. This sequence encodes CASSKEDRFATDTQYF.

V usage is TRBV11-2 and J usage is TRBJ2-7; the D gene is possibly TRBD1 (5 bases). This CDR3 spans 14 amino acids. V dropped 5 bases and J dropped 4 bases, with 15 bases sitting between them. CDR1 SGHAT and CDR2 FQNNGV come from the germline V gene. CDR3 in amino acids: CASSPGLGAYEQYF. The CDR3 coding sequence is TGTGCCAGCAGCCCCGGGCTTGGGGCGTACGAGCAGTACTTC.

This rearrangement joins TRBV28 to TRBJ1-4; possible D gene TRBD1, 6 bases. V was cut by 5 bases and J by 3 bases, with 13 bases left in between. This CDR3 has 15 residues. The germline gives CDR1 MDHEN, CDR2 SYDVKM. In nucleotides, the CDR3 is TGTGCCAGCAGTACCTCACAGGGACCTAATGAAAAACTGTTTTTT. Its translation: CASSTSQGPNEKLFF.

The sample holds one count of this clone. The gene calls are TRBV18 and TRBJ2-1; a weak D match, TRBD2 (6 bases). Between the trimmed V and J ends, which lost 3 bases and 0 bases, there was a span of 15 bases. Germline CDR1 and CDR2: KGHSH and LQKENI. The CDR3 spans 17 residues. The CDR3 here is CASSPRYGSSSYNEQFF. The DNA for the CDR3 is TGTGCCAGCTCACCCCGATACGGGAGTAGCTCCTACAATGAGCAGTTCTTC.

This clone was found once. The chain employs TRBV6-7 and TRBJ2-7; 10 bases agree with TRBD2. TRBV6-7 is placed among ORFs of uncertain function. Trimming took 0 bases from V and 6 from J; bases not matched to a gene: 14. This CDR3 contains 18 residues. Here the CDR3 reads CASSYSPTTAGGVGEQYF. As DNA, the CDR3 is TGTGCCAGCAGTTACTCCCCCACGACAGCGGGAGGGGTTGGCGAGCAGTACTTC.

The J gene is TRBJ2-3, the V gene TRBV12-5; possible D gene TRBD2, 6 bases. The CDR3 totals 16 residues. Trimming removed 6 bases from V and 0 bases from J, with 16 bases in between. Germline V CDR1 and CDR2: LGHNT, FRNRAP. In DNA form, the CDR3 reads TGTGCTAGTGGCCGGGGGAGCGGCCTTAGCACAGATACGCAGTATTTT. Amino acid sequence: CASGRGSGLSTDTQYF.

The chain uses TRBV3-1 (or the pseudogene TRBV3-2) and TRBJ2-7; D is ambiguous. Trimming removed 4 bases at V and 0 bases at J, with 10 bases between. Germline V CDR1 and CDR2: LGHDT, YNNKEL (reference sequence). This CDR3 region has 14 residues. CDR3 nucleotide sequence: TGTGCCAGCAGCCCAGCGCCTAGCTCCTACGAGCAGTACTTC. It encodes CASSPAPSSYEQYF.

Remarks on this clone: One end of the junction varies from germline; a read error may be responsible. The chain employs TRBV18 and TRBJ2-1; perhaps TRBD1 as D (6 bases). The germline V gene has CDR1 KGHSH and CDR2 LQKENI. The CDR3 consists of 13 residues. CDR3 bases: TGTGCCAGCTCTTCTGGGGATTCCCCTCAGGGGCTCTTC. Its translation is CASSSGDSPQGLF.

V and J are TRBV28 and TRBJ2-1; 9 bases align to TRBD1. CDR3 length: 18 residues. V shed 4 bases and J 7 bases; nucleotides not matched to a gene: 17. The germline gives CDR1 MDHEN, CDR2 SYDVKM. The CDR3 DNA reads TGTGCCAGCAGTTCGCCCCGTGGGTTGGGACAGGGAGTGAATGAGCAGTTCTTC. This translates into CASSSPRGLGQGVNEQFF.

V gene TRBV19 combines with J gene TRBJ2-2, with D unclear. V lost 1 base and J 3 bases, leaving 6 bases between the germline ends. This CDR3 is built from 14 residues. Germline V lookup: CDR1 LNHDA, CDR2 SQIVND (reference sequence). CDR3 in amino acids: CASSIGSHTGELFF. Here the CDR3 DNA reads TGTGCCAGTAGTATAGGTAGTCACACCGGGGAGCTGTTTTTT.

The gene calls are TRBV5-8 and TRBJ2-7; TRBD1 is a possible D gene (5 bases). This CDR3 has 13 residues. CDR1 and CDR2 from the germline V gene are SGHTS and YDEGEE. Between the trimmed V and J ends, which lost 0 bases and 4 bases, there was a span of 8 bases. The CDR3 bases are TGTGCCAGCAGCTTGGTCAGGGTGTACGAGCAGTACTTC. Translation: CASSLVRVYEQYF.

The V call is TRBV10-3, the J call TRBJ2-2, with 9 bases fitting TRBD2. The CDR3 loop spans 15 amino acids. Germline trimming cut 10 bases from V and 4 bases from J; bases unmatched to any gene: 10. Germline lookup yields CDR1 ENHRY and CDR2 SYGVKD. CDR3 sequence (DNA): TGTGCCAGCCGAATAGCGGGAGTATCCACCGGGGAGCTGTTTTTT. Amino acid sequence: CASRIAGVSTGELFF.

The chain combines TRBV23-1 with TRBJ2-5; 9 bases fit TRBD1. TRBV23-1 is treated as an ORF (open reading frame) with a function not yet certain. J lost 3 bases, V lost 5 bases, and 4 bases had no gene match. This CDR3 is 14 amino acids long. CDR3 loop: CASSRWDREETQYF. CDR3 DNA sequence: TGCGCCAGCAGTAGGTGGGACAGGGAAGAGACCCAGTACTTC.

The gene calls are TRBV28 and TRBJ1-2; 9 bases are a match to TRBD1. The CDR3 is 18 amino acids. V was pared by 4 bases and J by 5 bases, with 17 bases of the junction left unmatched. Per germline, CDR1 MDHEN and CDR2 SYDVKM. CDR3 in DNA: TGTGCCAGCAGTTCCCCCAGCCGTCCGGACAGGGGAATGTATGGCTACACCTTC. Translated, it gives CASSSPSRPDRGMYGYTF.

The genes are TRBV29-1 and TRBJ1-1, with D possibly matching TRBD1 (6 bases). This CDR3 contains 14 residues. Germline CDR1 and CDR2: SQVTM and ANQGSEA. V was cut by 2 bases and J by 5 bases, with 15 bases left in between. The CDR3 DNA follows: TGCAGCGTTGAAAGGGGACAAGCACGGACTGAAGCTTTCTTT. Amino acids: CSVERGQARTEAFF. The variable domain in full, with the rest retrieved from reference TRBV29-1 and TRBJ1-1, is SAVISQKPSRDICQRGTSLTIQCQVDSQVTMMFWYRQQPGQSLTLIATANQGSEATYESGFVIDKFPISRPNLTFSTLTVSNMSPEDSSIYLCSVERGQARTEAFFGQGTRLTVV.